This T cell receptor (beta chain) is drawn from a study of neurological immune-mediated disorders. This clonotype was detected ten times or more. Each TCR transcript was tagged with a 10-nucleotide random UMI during 5'RACE. From the 5' RACE reads, TCRdb called clonotypes with MiXCR, one entry per CDR3 protein. The data hold about 32,000 distinct CDR3 sequences, with 3% to 4.5% observed a single time. Germline V lookup: CDR1 SGHTA, CDR2 FQGNSA. V was cut by 5 bases and J by 6 bases, with 15 bases left in between. The length of the CDR3 is 14 residues. Preparation of the unsorted libraries drew on 2 million PBMCs stored at -80 C.

The chain couples TRBV7-2 to TRBJ2-3; D may be TRBD2 (5 bases). The sequence was obtained from a man aged 25 to 40 with multiple sclerosis. Sequences were obtained from PBMCs. As DNA, the CDR3 is TGTGCCAGCAGCACCGACTACTTTCAGGATACGCAGTATTTT. Translated: CASSTDYFQDTQYF.